A selection of T cell receptor beta chains follows, all from one sample in a study of chemoradiotherapy in HPV16-positive cancers. Measured with immunoSEQ multiplex PCR; TCRdb has only the in-frame clones, and not every one. Here the sample spans around 7,000 clones, about four fifths being singletons. The starting material was tumor tissue, obtained from a patient who underwent chemoradiotherapy. Receptors were obtained from a human donor with HPV-associated anogenital cancer. Each CDR3 is given with its conserved first and last residue. D genes are given only for firm matches. Clone sizes are given selectively: once, few, many, or a class where the clone is expanded.

CDR3 DNA | CDR3 protein | D gene | clone size | V gene | CDR3 length | J gene
TGTGCCAGCTCCCGCCTAGCGGGGGCCTACAATGAGCAGTTCTTC | CASSRLAGAYNEQFF | TRBD2 | . | TRBV18 | 15 | TRBJ2-1
TGTGCCAGCTCACAGGGACAGGGTGTGAGCAATTCACCCCTCCACTTT | CASSQGQGVSNSPLHF | TRBD1 | . | TRBV18 | 16 | TRBJ1-6
TGTGCCAGCAGCTTAGAATCGGACGTGAAGACCCAGTACTTC | CASSLESDVKTQYF | . | once | TRBV13 | 14 | TRBJ2-5
TGTGCCAGCAGCCCTAGTGCAGGGGGACTAGTGACAGATACGCAGTATTTT | CASSPSAGGLVTDTQYF | . | . | TRBV9 | 17 | TRBJ2-3
TGCAGCGTCGCCCCTGGCGGGGGGGGAGAGACCCAGTACTTC | CSVAPGGGGETQYF | TRBD2 | few | TRBV29-1 | 14 | TRBJ2-5
TGTGCCAGCAGTGCAAACCCATTTGGCAATCAGCCCCAGCATTTT | CASSANPFGNQPQHF | . | . | TRBV2 | 15 | TRBJ1-5
TGTGCCAGCAGCTTGGGAAGCGGGGGAAACTACAATGAGCAGTTCTTC | CASSLGSGGNYNEQFF | TRBD2 | . | TRBV7-2 | 16 | TRBJ2-1
TGTGCCAGCAGCGCCAATCGAGGACAGGGGGACGGCTACACCTTC | CASSANRGQGDGYTF | TRBD1 | . | TRBV9 | 15 | TRBJ1-2
TGCGCCAGCAGTGAAGGGACAGGGTCTGCTCCCCAGCATTTT | CASSEGTGSAPQHF | TRBD1 | . | TRBV10-2 | 14 | TRBJ1-5
TGTGCCAGCAGCGATGATGCCTGGGATGGCTACACCTTC | CASSDDAWDGYTF | . | . | TRBV5-6 | 13 | TRBJ1-2